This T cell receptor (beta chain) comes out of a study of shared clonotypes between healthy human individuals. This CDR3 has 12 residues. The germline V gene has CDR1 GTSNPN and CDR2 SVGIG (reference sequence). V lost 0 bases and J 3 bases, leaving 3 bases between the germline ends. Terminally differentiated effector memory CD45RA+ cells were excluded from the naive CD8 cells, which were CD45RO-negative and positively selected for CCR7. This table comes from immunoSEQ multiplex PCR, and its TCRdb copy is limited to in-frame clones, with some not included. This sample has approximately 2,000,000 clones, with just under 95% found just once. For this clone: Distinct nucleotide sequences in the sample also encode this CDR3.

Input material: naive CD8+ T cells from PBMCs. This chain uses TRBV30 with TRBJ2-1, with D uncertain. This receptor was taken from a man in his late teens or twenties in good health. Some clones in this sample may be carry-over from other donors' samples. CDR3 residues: CAWSVSYNEQFF. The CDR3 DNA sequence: TGTGCCTGGAGTGTAAGCTACAATGAGCAGTTCTTC.